Below are 26 T cell receptor beta chains sequenced from a single sample in a study of early T cells in non-severe SARS-CoV-2 infection. Using its own MiXCR run on the 5' RACE reads, TCRdb lists one record per CDR3 protein. The profile shows tens of thousands of distinct CDR3 sequences, 8.7% of them singletons. The material was whole blood, obtained at baseline. All receptors come from an adult who was a healthcare worker with PCR-confirmed SARS-CoV-2 infection or an uninfected control (not recorded which).

This clonotype came up a few times. V is TRBV5-1 and J is TRBJ2-6; no clear D. The CDR3 consists of 15 residues. Germline V gene sequence: CDR1 SGHRS, CDR2 YFSETQ. V lost 3 bases to trimming and J lost 2 bases, with 9 bases between them. As DNA, the CDR3 is TGCGCCAGCAGCTATACAGTACCTGGGGCCAACGTCCTGACTTTC. Protein product: CASSYTVPGANVLTF.

This clonotype was detected only a few times. The rearrangement joins TRBV27 to TRBJ2-3; 8 positions agree with TRBD1. Germline assignment: CDR1 MNHEY and CDR2 SMNVEV (reference sequence). The CDR3 consists of 17 residues. With V trimmed by 6 bases and J by 2 bases, 13 bases remained unmatched. DNA of the CDR3: TGTGCCAGCAGGACTGACATCGGACAGGGCCACACAGATACGCAGTATTTT. It specifies CASRTDIGQGHTDTQYF.

This clonotype was seen a few times. J is TRBJ2-1 and V is TRBV12-3 or TRBV12-4; D might be TRBD2 (7 bases). Trimming stripped 4 bases from V and 4 bases from J, with 17 bases between. The CDR3 consists of 16 residues. This CDR3 reads CASSSIGRGGYNEQFF. The CDR3 DNA reads as TGTGCCAGCAGTTCTATCGGCAGGGGAGGGTACAATGAGCAGTTCTTC.

This clonotype was picked up a small number of times. This chain connects TRBV11-2 to TRBJ2-7, with D tentatively TRBD2 (6 bases). The CDR3 length is 15 residues. Trimming left V 1 base short and J 3 bases short, with 13 bases between. The V gene's germline CDR1 is SGHAT and CDR2 FQNNGV. CDR3 in amino acids: CASSLAAGRYYEQYF. In DNA form, the CDR3 reads TGTGCCAGCAGCTTAGCGGCGGGGAGATACTACGAGCAGTACTTC. Based on the CDR3 plus reference TRBV11-2 and TRBJ2-7, the full variable domain is EAGVAQSPRYKIIEKRQSVAFWCNPISGHATLYWYQQILGQGPKLLIQFQNNGVVDDSQLPKDRFSAERLKGVDSTLKIQPAKLEDSAVYLCASSLAAGRYYEQYFGPGTRLTVT.

This CDR3 reads CASSLDHITGNTEAFF. For the CDR3, the DNA is TGCGCCAGCAGCTTGGATCATATTACAGGGAACACTGAAGCTTTCTTT. The chain couples TRBV5-1 to TRBJ1-1, with D possibly matching TRBD1 (5 bases). Germline CDR1 is SGHRS and CDR2 is YFSETQ. V dropped 0 bases and J dropped 1 base, with 13 bases sitting between them. This CDR3 region has 16 residues.

The J gene is TRBJ2-7, the V gene TRBV19; 9 bases fit TRBD1. Per germline, CDR1 LNHDA and CDR2 SQIVND (reference sequence). V lost 3 bases, J lost 3 bases, and 3 bases stayed unmatched. The CDR3 sequence is 14 residues long. For the CDR3, the DNA is TGTGCCAGTAGTATGGGGGACAGGGTCTACGAGCAGTACTTC. It is translated as CASSMGDRVYEQYF.

The V and J genes are TRBV5-5 and TRBJ2-7; possibly TRBD1 or TRBD2 for D (5 bases each). This CDR3 contains 14 residues. Germline CDR1 reads SGHKS; CDR2 reads YYEKEE (reference sequence). V was cut by 0 bases and J by 7 bases, with 14 bases left in between. The CDR3: CASSLGQGEWEQYF. The CDR3 DNA reads as TGTGCCAGCAGCTTGGGGCAGGGAGAATGGGAGCAGTACTTC.

This clonotype was detected only a few times. This chain links TRBV11-3 with TRBJ1-6; D is unclear. The ends were cut back, 6 bases at V and 7 bases at J, with 10 bases in the middle. The CDR3 covers 13 residues. CDR1 is SGHNT and CDR2 is YENEEA in the germline V gene. The CDR3 sequence: CASSWEENSPLHF. The CDR3 nucleotides read TGTGCCAGCAGTTGGGAGGAAAATTCACCCCTCCACTTT. Full variable domain (rest looked up from reference TRBV11-3 and TRBJ1-6): EAGVVQSPRYKIIEKKQPVAFWCNPISGHNTLYWYLQNLGQGPELLIRYENEEAVDDSQLPKDRFSAERLKGVDSTLKIQPAELGDSAVYLCASSWEENSPLHFGNGTRLTVT.

At least ten counts were recorded for this clonotype. This chain uses TRBV7-2 with TRBJ2-5; D may be TRBD1 or TRBD2 (5 bases each). This CDR3 comprises 15 residues. The V gene's germline CDR1 is SGHTA and CDR2 FQGNSA. The ends were cut back, 5 bases at V and 5 bases at J, with 18 bases in the middle. CDR3 in DNA: TGTGCCAGCAGCCACAGGAGTCTAGCCGGGGAGACCCAGTACTTC. This codes for CASSHRSLAGETQYF.

A word on this clonotype: No conserved phenylalanine or tryptophan ends this CDR3, so it is likely a read error. The rearrangement links TRBV6-6 to TRBJ1-2; no reliable D call. Trimming took off 6 bases at V and 10 bases at J, with 18 bases between the two ends. Germline V gene sequence: CDR1 MNHNY, CDR2 SVGAGI (reference sequence). This CDR3 is 13 amino acids long. In nucleotides, the CDR3 is TGTGCCAGCAGCCACGCGGGCAGGCCCTCCTACACCTTG. This encodes CASSHAGRPSYTL.

The chain combines TRBV6-6 with TRBJ1-1; tentative D call: TRBD1 (6 bases). CDR1 is MNHNY, CDR2 SVGAGI, per germline (reference sequence). This CDR3 region has 14 residues. V was pared by 6 bases and J by 3 bases, with 14 bases between. CDR3 loop: CASSQRGVDTEAFF. CDR3 in DNA: TGTGCCAGCAGCCAGAGGGGGGTAGACACTGAAGCTTTCTTT.

In DNA, the CDR3 is TGTGCCAGCAGCTTGGTGGCAGGCGCTTCCTACAATGAGCAGTTCTTC. Its protein product is CASSLVAGASYNEQFF. This chain connects TRBV11-2 to TRBJ2-1, with D unclear. The CDR3 sequence is 16 residues long. Germline CDR1 and CDR2: SGHAT and FQNNGV. The V and J ends lost 3 bases and 1 base respectively, with 13 bases between them.

This rearrangement joins TRBV10-3 to TRBJ2-5, with 8 bases that match TRBD2. The germline V gene has CDR1 ENHRY and CDR2 SYGVKD. J gave up 2 bases and V 2 bases, and 4 bases lay outside the gene matches. The length of the CDR3 is 15 residues. For the CDR3, the DNA is TGTGCCATCAGTGAGCCTATAGCGGGGCAAGAGACCCAGTACTTC. Amino acids: CAISEPIAGQETQYF.

The rearrangement joins TRBV4-2 to TRBJ2-1; the match to TRBD2 covers 10 bases. This CDR3 comprises 16 residues. J was trimmed by 8 bases and V by 0 bases; bases with no gene match: 7. Germline CDR1 and CDR2: LGHNA and YNFKEQ. The CDR3 loop is CASSQDHQRGGYEQFF. In DNA, the CDR3 is TGTGCCAGCAGCCAAGACCACCAGCGGGGGGGCTATGAGCAGTTCTTC.

This clonotype was observed a few times. This chain joins TRBV5-4 and TRBJ1-2, with D possibly TRBD1 on 6 matching bases. Germline V gene lookup returns CDR1 SGHNT and CDR2 YYREEE (reference sequence). V lost 0 bases and J 8 bases, leaving 11 bases between the germline ends. The CDR3 has 13 amino acids. DNA for the CDR3: TGTGCCAGCAGCTTGGACAGGGCGAAGGGCTACACCTTC. This sequence encodes CASSLDRAKGYTF. The full variable domain, its missing parts supplied by reference TRBV5-4 and TRBJ1-2, is ETGVTQSPTHLIKTRGQQVTLRCSSQSGHNTVSWYQQALGQGPQFIFQYYREEENGRGNFPPRFSGLQFPNYSSELNVNALELDDSALYLCASSLDRAKGYTFGSGTRLTVV.

This rearrangement joins TRBV7-6 to TRBJ2-2; 10 bases fit TRBD2. CDR1 is SGHVS, CDR2 FNYEAQ, per germline. The CDR3 has 13 amino acids. With V trimmed by 11 bases and J by 4 bases, 4 bases remained unmatched. The DNA for the CDR3 is TGTGCCGGAGCGGGAGGGACCACCGGGGAGCTGTTTTTT. Its protein is CAGAGGTTGELFF.

The chain couples TRBV29-1 to TRBJ2-4; 7 bases map to TRBD1. The CDR3 runs to 12 residues. CDR1 and CDR2 from the germline V gene are SQVTM and ANQGSEA. Trimming at V came to 7 bases and at J to 9 bases, leaving 9 bases not matched to a gene. This chain's CDR3 is CSATGEKGIQYF. CDR3 DNA: TGCAGCGCCACAGGGGAGAAGGGCATTCAGTACTTC.

The genes are TRBV19 and TRBJ2-7; 10 bases agree with TRBD1. The CDR3 is 15 amino acids. Trimming took 3 bases from V and 2 from J; bases not matched to a gene: 4. CDR1 and CDR2 (germline): LNHDA, SQIVND (reference sequence). The CDR3 bases are TGTGCCAGTAGTATGGGGACAGGGGACACCTACGAGCAGTACTTC. Translated, it gives CASSMGTGDTYEQYF.

This clonotype turned up a few times. The gene calls are TRBV5-4 and TRBJ2-3, with D possibly TRBD2 on 6 matching bases. The CDR3 has 14 residues. V lost 4 bases and J 2 bases, leaving 11 bases between the germline ends. CDR1 and CDR2 from the germline V gene are SGHNT and YYREEE (reference sequence). The CDR3 spells CASSTGDYTDTQYF. CDR3 in DNA: TGTGCCAGCAGCACGGGGGATTACACAGATACGCAGTATTTT.

In DNA form, the CDR3 reads TGTGCCAGCAGTTCGACGCAGAGGCAGCCCCAGCATTTT. It codes for CASSSTQRQPQHF. The chain uses TRBV12-3 or TRBV12-4 and TRBJ1-5; D is unresolved. CDR3 size: 13 residues. V lost 4 bases and J lost 7, with 11 bases in between.

This clonotype was observed at least ten times. The J gene is TRBJ2-1, the V gene TRBV6-5; D perhaps matches TRBD1 (6 bases). Per the germline V gene, CDR1 is MNHEY and CDR2 is SVGAGI. This CDR3 spans 15 amino acids. Trimming cost V 4 bases and J 8 bases, with 18 bases left between them. CDR3 sequence: CASSSYYRDGDEQFF. Written as DNA, the CDR3 is TGTGCCAGCAGTTCCTATTACAGGGACGGCGATGAGCAGTTCTTC.

The rearrangement links TRBV10-3 to TRBJ2-5, with TRBD2 matching over 15 bases. The CDR3 sequence is 16 residues long. Trimming removed 2 bases from V and 3 bases from J; junction bases left unmatched: 1. Germline V CDR1 and CDR2: ENHRY, SYGVKD. CDR3 sequence (DNA): TGTGCCATCAGTGAGGGGACTAGCGGGAGGAAAGAGACCCAGTACTTC. Translated: CAISEGTSGRKETQYF.

This clonotype has more than one count but fewer than ten. The chain is built from TRBV7-9 and TRBJ2-2; a weak D match, TRBD1 (6 bases). V was pared by 7 bases and J by 4 bases, with 19 bases between. Germline V gene data show CDR1 as SEHNR and CDR2 as FQNEAQ (reference sequence). The CDR3 runs to 16 residues. CDR3: CASMPPRTDPTGELFF. CDR3 coding DNA: TGTGCCAGCATGCCCCCTCGGACAGATCCCACCGGGGAGCTGTTTTTT.

This chain joins TRBV2 and TRBJ2-1, with 9 nucleotides matching TRBD2. CDR3 length: 16 amino acids. Unmatched junction bases numbered 4, after V lost 4 bases and J lost 0 bases. Germline V CDR1 and CDR2: SNHLY, FYNNEI. CDR3 sequence reads: CASSVDSGSSYNEQFF. CDR3 nucleotide sequence: TGTGCCAGCAGTGTCGATAGCGGGAGCTCCTACAATGAGCAGTTCTTC.

This clonotype has at least ten counts. J is TRBJ1-4 and V is TRBV6-1, with 7 bases identical to TRBD1. The CDR3 consists of 14 residues. V shed 3 bases and J 8 bases; nucleotides not matched to a gene: 6. Germline V lookup: CDR1 MNHNS, CDR2 SASEGT. CDR3 coding DNA: TGTGCCAGCAGTGAGGACAGGAATCGCGAAAAACTGTTTTTT. Translation: CASSEDRNREKLFF.

V and J are TRBV5-5 and TRBJ2-1, with 8 bases fitting TRBD2. Unmatched junction bases numbered 7, after V lost 6 bases and J lost 5 bases. The V gene's germline CDR1 is SGHKS and CDR2 YYEKEE (reference sequence). The CDR3 covers 14 residues. The CDR3 DNA reads TGTGCCAGCACGCTTCCCGGGGGGGACAATGAGCAGTTCTTC. Amino acid sequence: CASTLPGGDNEQFF.